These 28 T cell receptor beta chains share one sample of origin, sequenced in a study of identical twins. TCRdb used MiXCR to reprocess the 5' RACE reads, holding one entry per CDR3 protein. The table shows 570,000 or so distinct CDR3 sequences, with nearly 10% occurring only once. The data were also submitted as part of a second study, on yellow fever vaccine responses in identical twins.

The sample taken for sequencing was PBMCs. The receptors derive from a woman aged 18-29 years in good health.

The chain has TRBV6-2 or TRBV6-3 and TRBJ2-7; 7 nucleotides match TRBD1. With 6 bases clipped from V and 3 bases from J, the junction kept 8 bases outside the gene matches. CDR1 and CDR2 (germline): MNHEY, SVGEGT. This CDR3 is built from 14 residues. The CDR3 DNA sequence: TGTGCCAGCAGAAACGACAGGGCGAGCTACGAGCAGTACTTC. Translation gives CASRNDRASYEQYF.

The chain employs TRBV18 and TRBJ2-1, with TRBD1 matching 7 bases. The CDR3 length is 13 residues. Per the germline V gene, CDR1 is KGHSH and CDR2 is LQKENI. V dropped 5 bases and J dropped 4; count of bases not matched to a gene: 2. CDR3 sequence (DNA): TGTGCCAGCTCATCGACAGGGTACAATGAGCAGTTCTTC. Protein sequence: CASSSTGYNEQFF.

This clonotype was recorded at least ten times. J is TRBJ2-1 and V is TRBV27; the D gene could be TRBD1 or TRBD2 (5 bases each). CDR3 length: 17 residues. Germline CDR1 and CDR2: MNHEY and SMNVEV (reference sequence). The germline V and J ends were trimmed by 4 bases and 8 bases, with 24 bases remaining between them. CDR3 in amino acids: CASSSALDPEGSYEQFF. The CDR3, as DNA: TGTGCCAGCAGTTCTGCCCTCGATCCTGAGGGGAGCTATGAGCAGTTCTTC.

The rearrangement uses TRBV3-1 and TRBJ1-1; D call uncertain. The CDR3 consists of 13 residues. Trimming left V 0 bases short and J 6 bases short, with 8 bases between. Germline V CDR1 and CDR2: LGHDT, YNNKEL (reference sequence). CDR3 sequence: CASSQDSSAEAFF. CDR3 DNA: TGTGCCAGCAGCCAAGACAGTTCCGCTGAAGCTTTCTTT.

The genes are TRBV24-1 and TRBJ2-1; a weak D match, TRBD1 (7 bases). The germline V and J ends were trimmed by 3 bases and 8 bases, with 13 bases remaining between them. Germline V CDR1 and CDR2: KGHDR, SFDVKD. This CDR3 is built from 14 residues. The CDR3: CATSDQPRGDEQFF. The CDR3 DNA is TGTGCCACCAGTGATCAACCCAGGGGGGATGAGCAGTTCTTC.

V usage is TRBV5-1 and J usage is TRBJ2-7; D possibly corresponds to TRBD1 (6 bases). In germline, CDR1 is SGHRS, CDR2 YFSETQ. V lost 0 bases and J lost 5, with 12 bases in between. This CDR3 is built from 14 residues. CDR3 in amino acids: CASSLGPPGDEQYF. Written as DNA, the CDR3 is TGCGCCAGCAGCTTGGGGCCTCCAGGGGACGAGCAGTACTTC.

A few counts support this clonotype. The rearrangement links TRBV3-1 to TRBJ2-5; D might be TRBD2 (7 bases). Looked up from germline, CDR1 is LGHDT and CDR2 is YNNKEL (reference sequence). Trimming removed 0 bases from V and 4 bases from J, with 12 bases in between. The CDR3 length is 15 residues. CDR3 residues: CASSQESGGRETQYF. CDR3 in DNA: TGTGCCAGCAGCCAAGAGTCCGGGGGGCGAGAGACCCAGTACTTC.

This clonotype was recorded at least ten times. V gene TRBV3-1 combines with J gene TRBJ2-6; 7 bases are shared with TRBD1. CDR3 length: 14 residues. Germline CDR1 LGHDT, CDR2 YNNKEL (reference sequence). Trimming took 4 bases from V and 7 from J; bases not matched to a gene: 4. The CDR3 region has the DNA TGTGCCAGCAGCCGACAGGGTGAAGCCAACGTCCTGACTTTC. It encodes CASSRQGEANVLTF. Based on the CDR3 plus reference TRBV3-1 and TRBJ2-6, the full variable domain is DTAVSQTPKYLVTQMGNDKSIKCEQNLGHDTMYWYKQDSKKFLKIMFSYNNKELIINETVPNRFSPKSPDKAHLNLHINSLELGDSAVYFCASSRQGEANVLTFGAGSRLTVL.

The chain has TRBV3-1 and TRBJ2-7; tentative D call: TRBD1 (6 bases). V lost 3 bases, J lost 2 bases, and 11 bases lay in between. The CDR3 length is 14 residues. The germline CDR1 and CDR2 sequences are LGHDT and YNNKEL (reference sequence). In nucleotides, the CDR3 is TGTGCCAGCAGCCAGACAGGTTTCCCCTACGAGCAGTACTTC. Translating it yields CASSQTGFPYEQYF.

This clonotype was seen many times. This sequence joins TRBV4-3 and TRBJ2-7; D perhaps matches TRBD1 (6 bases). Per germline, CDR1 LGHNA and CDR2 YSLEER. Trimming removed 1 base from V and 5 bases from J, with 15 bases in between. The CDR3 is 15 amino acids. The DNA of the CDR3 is TGCGCCAGCAGCCAAGGGATACGCTCAGGGGACGAGCAGTACTTC. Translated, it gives CASSQGIRSGDEQYF.

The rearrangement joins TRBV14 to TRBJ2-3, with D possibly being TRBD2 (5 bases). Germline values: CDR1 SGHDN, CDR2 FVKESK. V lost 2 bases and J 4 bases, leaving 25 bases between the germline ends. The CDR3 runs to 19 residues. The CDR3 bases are TGTGCCAGCAGCCAATTCGGGAAATCCTTGTCAGCTGAGGCAGATACGCAGTATTTT. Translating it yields CASSQFGKSLSAEADTQYF. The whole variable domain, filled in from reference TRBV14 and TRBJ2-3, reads EAGVTQFPSHSVIEKGQTVTLRCDPISGHDNLYWYRRVMGKEIKFLLHFVKESKQDESGMPNNRFLAERTGGTYSTLKVQPAELEDSGVYFCASSQFGKSLSAEADTQYFGPGTRLTVL.

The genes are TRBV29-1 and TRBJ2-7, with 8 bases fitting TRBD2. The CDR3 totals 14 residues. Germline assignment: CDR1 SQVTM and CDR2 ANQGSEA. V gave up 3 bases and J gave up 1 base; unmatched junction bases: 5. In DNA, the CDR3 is TGCAGCGTTGAGGGCCGGGGGGGATCCTACGAGCAGTACTTC. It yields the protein CSVEGRGGSYEQYF.

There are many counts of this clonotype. The CDR3 here is CASTLTSEYTDTQYF. The CDR3 DNA reads TGTGCCAGCACGCTGACTAGCGAGTACACAGATACGCAGTATTTT. The chain employs TRBV12-3 or TRBV12-4 and TRBJ2-3; TRBD2 aligns across 8 bases. The CDR3 spans 15 residues. The junction had 8 bases not matched to a gene; V was cut back by 7 bases and J by 2 bases.

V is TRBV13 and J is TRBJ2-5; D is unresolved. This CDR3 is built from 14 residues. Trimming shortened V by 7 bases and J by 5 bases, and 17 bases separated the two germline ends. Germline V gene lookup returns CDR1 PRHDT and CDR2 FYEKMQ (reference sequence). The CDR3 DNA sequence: TGTGCCAGCAAGTTCGGAAGCGAGGTGGAGACCCAGTACTTC. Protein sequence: CASKFGSEVETQYF. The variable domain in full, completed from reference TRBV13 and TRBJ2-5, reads AAGVIQSPRHLIKEKRETATLKCYPIPRHDTVYWYQQGPGQDPQFLISFYEKMQSDKGSIPDRFSAQQFSDYHSELNMSSLELGDSALYFCASKFGSEVETQYFGPGTRLLVL.

CDR3 nucleotides: TGTGCCAGCAGCCAAAGCAGGGGACCTGGAAACACCATATATTTT. As protein: CASSQSRGPGNTIYF. The rearrangement joins TRBV3-1 to TRBJ1-3; D possibly corresponds to TRBD1 (6 bases). This CDR3 comprises 15 residues. Trimming removed 2 bases from V and 2 bases from J, with 10 bases in between. The germline V gene encodes CDR1 LGHDT and CDR2 YNNKEL (reference sequence). The full variable domain, its missing parts supplied by reference TRBV3-1 and TRBJ1-3, is DTAVSQTPKYLVTQMGNDKSIKCEQNLGHDTMYWYKQDSKKFLKIMFSYNNKELIINETVPNRFSPKSPDKAHLNLHINSLELGDSAVYFCASSQSRGPGNTIYFGEGSWLTVV.

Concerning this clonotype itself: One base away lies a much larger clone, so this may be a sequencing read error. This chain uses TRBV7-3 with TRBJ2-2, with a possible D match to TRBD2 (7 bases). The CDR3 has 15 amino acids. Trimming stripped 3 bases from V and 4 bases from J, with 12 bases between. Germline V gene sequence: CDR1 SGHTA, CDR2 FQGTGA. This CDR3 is CASSFNRGGTGELFF. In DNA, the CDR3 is TGTGCCAGCAGCTTTAATAGGGGGGGCACCGGGGAGCTGTTTTTT. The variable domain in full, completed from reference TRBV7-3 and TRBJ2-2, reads GAGVSQTPSNKVTEKGKYVELRCDPISGHTALYWYRQSLGQGPEFLIYFQGTGAADDSGLPNDRFFAVRPEGSVSTLKIQRTERGDSAVYLCASSFNRGGTGELFFGEGSRLTVL.

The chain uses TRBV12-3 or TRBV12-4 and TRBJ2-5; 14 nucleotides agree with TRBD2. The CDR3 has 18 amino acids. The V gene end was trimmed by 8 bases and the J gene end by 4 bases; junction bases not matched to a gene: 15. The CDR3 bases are TGTGCCAGCTGTTCGGCCGTCGGTGGACTAGCGGGAGGAGAGACCCAGTACTTC. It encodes CASCSAVGGLAGGETQYF.

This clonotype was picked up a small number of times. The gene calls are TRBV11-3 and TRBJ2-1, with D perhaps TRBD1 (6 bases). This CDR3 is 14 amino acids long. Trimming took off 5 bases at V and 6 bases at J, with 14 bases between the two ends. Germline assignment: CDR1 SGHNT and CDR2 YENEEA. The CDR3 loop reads CASSGQQGGNEQFF. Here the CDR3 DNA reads TGTGCCAGCAGCGGCCAACAGGGTGGCAATGAGCAGTTCTTC.

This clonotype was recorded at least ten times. The CDR3, as DNA: TGTGCCAGCAGTTTAGCCAGGGGTCGCAATCAGCCCCAGCATTTT. It translates to CASSLARGRNQPQHF. The chain couples TRBV12-3 or TRBV12-4 to TRBJ1-5; tentatively, D is TRBD1 (6 bases). V gave up 0 bases and J gave up 2 bases, with 8 bases separating them. The CDR3 runs 15 residues.

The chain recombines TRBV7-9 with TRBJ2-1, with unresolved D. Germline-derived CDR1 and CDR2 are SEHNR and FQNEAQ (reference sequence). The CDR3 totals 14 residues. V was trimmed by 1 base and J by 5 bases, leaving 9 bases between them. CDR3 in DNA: TGTGCCAGCAGCTTAGTATCTGGGGACAATGAGCAGTTCTTC. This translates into CASSLVSGDNEQFF.

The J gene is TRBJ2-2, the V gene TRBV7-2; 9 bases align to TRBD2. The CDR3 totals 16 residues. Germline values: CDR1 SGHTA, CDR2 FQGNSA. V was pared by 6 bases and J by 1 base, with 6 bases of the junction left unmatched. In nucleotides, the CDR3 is TGTGCCAGCAGGTCCTCGCGGGAGGGGAACACCGGGGAGCTGTTTTTT. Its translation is CASRSSREGNTGELFF.

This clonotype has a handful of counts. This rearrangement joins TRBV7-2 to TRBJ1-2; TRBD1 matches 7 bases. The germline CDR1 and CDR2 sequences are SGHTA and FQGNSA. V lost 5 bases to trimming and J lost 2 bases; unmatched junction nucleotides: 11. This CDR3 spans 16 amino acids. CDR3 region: CASSRDGGTANYGYTF. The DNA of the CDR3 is TGTGCCAGCAGCCGAGATGGGGGGACAGCGAACTATGGCTACACCTTC. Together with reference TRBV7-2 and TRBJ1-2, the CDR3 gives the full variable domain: GAGVSQSPSNKVTEKGKDVELRCDPISGHTALYWYRQSLGQGLEFLIYFQGNSAPDKSGLPSDRFSAERTGGSVSTLTIQRTQQEDSAVYLCASSRDGGTANYGYTFGSGTRLTVV.

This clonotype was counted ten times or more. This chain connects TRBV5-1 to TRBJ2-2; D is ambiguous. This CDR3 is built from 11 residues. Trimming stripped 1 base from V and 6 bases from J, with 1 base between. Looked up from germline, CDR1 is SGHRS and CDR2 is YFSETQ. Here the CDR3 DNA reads TGCGCCAGCAGCTTGCCCGGGGAGCTGTTTTTT. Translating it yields CASSLPGELFF.

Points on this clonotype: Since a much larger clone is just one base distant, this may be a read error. The CDR3 reads CAGSLEQVTILSYEQYF. For the CDR3, the DNA is TGTGCCGGCAGCTTGGAACAGGTTACCATCCTCTCCTACGAGCAGTACTTC. The chain has TRBV5-5 and TRBJ2-7, with D tentatively TRBD1 (5 bases). The CDR3 is 17 residues long. The germline V gene has CDR1 SGHKS and CDR2 YYEKEE (reference sequence).

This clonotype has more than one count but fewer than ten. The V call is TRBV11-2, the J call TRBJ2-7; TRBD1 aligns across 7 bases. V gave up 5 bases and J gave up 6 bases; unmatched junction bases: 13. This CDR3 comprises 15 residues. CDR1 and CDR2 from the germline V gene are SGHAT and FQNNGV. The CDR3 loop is CASSTLQGGRAEQYF. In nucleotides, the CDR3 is TGTGCCAGCAGCACATTACAAGGGGGCCGCGCCGAGCAGTACTTC.

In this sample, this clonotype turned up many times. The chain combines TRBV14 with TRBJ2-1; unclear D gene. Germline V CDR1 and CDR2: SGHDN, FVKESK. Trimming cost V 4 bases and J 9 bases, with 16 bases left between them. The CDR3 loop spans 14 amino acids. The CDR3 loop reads CASSPALVVGEQFF. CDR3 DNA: TGTGCCAGCAGCCCCGCTTTGGTGGTTGGTGAGCAGTTCTTC.

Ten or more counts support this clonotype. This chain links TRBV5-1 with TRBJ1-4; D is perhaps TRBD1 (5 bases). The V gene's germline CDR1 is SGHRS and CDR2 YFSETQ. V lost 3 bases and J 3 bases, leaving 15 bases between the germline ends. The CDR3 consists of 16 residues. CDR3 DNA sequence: TGCGCCAGCAGCTGGGGGGTCAGCCCTTCTAATGAAAAACTGTTTTTT. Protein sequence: CASSWGVSPSNEKLFF.

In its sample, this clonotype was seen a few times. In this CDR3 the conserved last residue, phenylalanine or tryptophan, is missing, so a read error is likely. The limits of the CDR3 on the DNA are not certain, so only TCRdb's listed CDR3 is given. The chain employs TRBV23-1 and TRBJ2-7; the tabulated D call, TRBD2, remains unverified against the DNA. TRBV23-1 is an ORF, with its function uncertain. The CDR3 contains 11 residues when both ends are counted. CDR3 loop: CASSQSTGPYI.